This is a list of T cell receptor beta chains from one sample in a study of T-cell memory formation after mild COVID-19. One entry per CDR3 protein, called by TCRdb with MiXCR from the 5' RACE reads. This repertoire shows some 250,000 distinct CDR3 sequences, 18% found once; its top ten account for under 30%. Sample: PBMCs or a T cell subset sorted from them (not recorded which). Receptors originate from a man between 18 and 35 years old who had mild COVID-19 (a few samples of this study predate the infection). Cell type and time point are not known. The CDR3 runs from the conserved cysteine through the conserved F or W. A D gene is named only where the DNA matches it firmly. Only part of the rows carry a size: once, few, many, or a class if the clone is expanded.

j_gene	abundance	v_gene	d_gene	len	CDR3nt	CDR3aa
TRBJ2-5	few	TRBV24-1	.	12	TGTGCCACCAGTGCCTTCACGGAGACCCAGTACTTC	CATSAFTETQYF
TRBJ1-3	few	TRBV5-1	.	14	TGCGCCAGCAGCTTCTCAACTGAAGGGGCGGCCATATATTTT	CASSFSTEGAAIYF
TRBJ2-5	.	TRBV6-5	TRBD1	15	TGTGCCAGCAGTCGGACAGGGGGCGAGGTAGAGACCCAGTACTTC	CASSRTGGEVETQYF
TRBJ1-2	.	TRBV20-1	.	13	TGCAGTGCTACATGGACCGGGGGGAATGGCTACACCTTC	CSATWTGGNGYTF
TRBJ1-2	.	TRBV7-2	TRBD1	17	TGTGCCAGCAGCTTGACCCTCTCAAAGGGGGCCAACTATGGCTACACCTTC	CASSLTLSKGANYGYTF
TRBJ2-7	.	TRBV3-1	TRBD2	15	TGTGCCAGCAGCCAAAATAGCGGGGGGGGCTACGAGCAGTACTTC	CASSQNSGGGYEQYF
TRBJ2-5	few	TRBV15	.	14	TGTGCCACCAGCAGGGCTCGGCTAGCGGAGACCCAGTACTTC	CATSRARLAETQYF
TRBJ1-1	.	TRBV6-2/TRBV6-3	.	14	TGTGCCAGCAGTTACAGGGGTCGGATGACTGAAGCTTTCTTT	CASSYRGRMTEAFF
TRBJ1-2	.	TRBV6-1	.	17	TGTGCCAGCAGTGAATCTGGGCTTAGAACTCTTGGCTATGGCTACACCTTC	CASSESGLRTLGYGYTF
TRBJ1-1	few	TRBV20-1	.	13	TGCAGTGCTAGAGGGGGGCGCGGCACTGAAGCTTTCTTT	CSARGGRGTEAFF
TRBJ1-2	.	TRBV12-3/TRBV12-4	.	13	TGTGCCAGCAGTTTCGGCAGGGACTATGGCTACACCTTC	CASSFGRDYGYTF
TRBJ1-1	.	TRBV11-2	.	15	TGTGCCAGCAGCTTTTACCGGGACCGGGCCACTGAAGCTTTCTTT	CASSFYRDRATEAFF
TRBJ1-4	few	TRBV7-6	.	11	TGTGCCACCCGATTGGATGAAAAACTGTTTTTT	CATRLDEKLFF
TRBJ2-3	few	TRBV7-9	.	16	TGTGCCAGCAGCTTAGCAGGCGGGCCCGTCACAGATACGCAGTATTTT	CASSLAGGPVTDTQYF
TRBJ2-2	.	TRBV7-8	.	15	TGTGCCAGCAGCTTAGTGAGGGCAAGGACCGGGGAGCTGTTTTTT	CASSLVRARTGELFF
TRBJ1-5	few	TRBV6-1	.	15	TGTGCCAGCAGTGGGAGGGGAAGGGGCAATCAGCCCCAGCATTTT	CASSGRGRGNQPQHF